Below are 26 T cell receptor beta chains sequenced from a single sample in a study of identical twins. In TCRdb, the 5' RACE reads were re-called with MiXCR into one record per CDR3 protein. The sample holds roughly 1,500,000 distinct CDR3 sequences, around 33% seen once. The material sequenced was cord blood. All receptors derive from a newborn girl in good health.

The chain has TRBV12-3 or TRBV12-4 and TRBJ1-6, with no clear D. The CDR3 length is 15 residues. V was shortened by 2 bases and J by 6 bases, with 11 bases between the two germline ends. The CDR3 region is CASSLQDGRNSPLHF. CDR3 nucleotide sequence: TGTGCCAGCAGTTTACAGGACGGTCGTAATTCACCCCTCCACTTT.

V is TRBV20-1 and J is TRBJ2-3, with TRBD2 identical over 12 bases. Germline trimming cut 5 bases from V and 7 bases from J; bases unmatched to any gene: 7. The CDR3 has 14 residues. Germline lookup yields CDR1 DFQATT and CDR2 SNEGSKA (reference sequence). In nucleotides, the CDR3 is TGCAGTGCTCCTAGCGGGGGGGCCAAAAATACGCAGTATTTT. Translation: CSAPSGGAKNTQYF.

The V gene is TRBV2, the J gene TRBJ1-5, with no clear D. From germline, CDR1 is SNHLY and CDR2 FYNNEI. V was shortened by 6 bases and J by 5 bases, with 14 bases between the two germline ends. CDR3 size: 14 residues. The CDR3: CASRGAGYYQPQHF. CDR3 nucleotide sequence: TGTGCCAGCAGGGGAGCGGGCTACTATCAGCCCCAGCATTTT.

This clonotype was counted a few times. V and J are TRBV6-5 and TRBJ1-4, with 7 bases matching TRBD1. The CDR3 runs 15 residues. J was trimmed by 5 bases and V by 0 bases; bases with no gene match: 3. Germline V gives CDR1 MNHEY, CDR2 SVGAGI. In DNA, the CDR3 is TGTGCCAGCAGTTACTCAGGGGGCAAGAATGAAAAACTGTTTTTT. Its translation: CASSYSGGKNEKLFF.

V usage is TRBV28 and J usage is TRBJ2-4; D ambiguous. V was shortened by 3 bases and J by 0 bases, with 9 bases between the two germline ends. The CDR3 totals 15 residues. The germline gives CDR1 MDHEN, CDR2 SYDVKM. CDR3 nucleotide sequence: TGTGCCAGCAGTTTTCTGGACGGAGCCAAAAACATTCAGTACTTC. It is translated as CASSFLDGAKNIQYF.

The chain carries TRBV20-1 and TRBJ2-1, with 11 bases lining up with TRBD2. V was clipped by 3 bases and J by 5 bases; unmatched bases: 6. The CDR3 spans 15 residues. Germline-derived CDR1 and CDR2 are DFQATT and SNEGSKA (reference sequence). Here the CDR3 reads CSASELAGDHNEQFF. CDR3 bases: TGCAGTGCTAGCGAACTAGCGGGGGACCACAATGAGCAGTTCTTC.

This clonotype has only a few counts. The CDR3 nucleotides read TGTGCCAGCAGGGTCCGGGACACGACCTACGAGCAGTACTTC. Translation: CASRVRDTTYEQYF. J is TRBJ2-7 and V is TRBV2; possibly TRBD1 for D (6 bases). The germline gives CDR1 SNHLY, CDR2 FYNNEI. V lost 6 bases and J 2 bases, leaving 14 bases between the germline ends. The CDR3 is 14 residues long.

The gene calls are TRBV28 and TRBJ1-5; D may be TRBD1 (6 bases). V shed 5 bases and J shed 3 bases, with 14 bases lying between them. The CDR3 length is 15 residues. Germline CDR1 and CDR2: MDHEN and SYDVKM. DNA for the CDR3: TGTGCCAGCAGTCTCCCCCAGGGGTCCAATCAGCCCCAGCATTTT. Translation gives CASSLPQGSNQPQHF.

The chain joins TRBV9 to TRBJ2-7; D perhaps matches TRBD2 (5 bases). The CDR3 has 17 residues. V gave up 0 bases and J gave up 0 bases, with 16 bases separating them. Germline CDR1 SGDLS, CDR2 YYNGEE. This CDR3 is CASSVGVATSSSYEQYF. The CDR3 nucleotides are TGTGCCAGCAGCGTAGGGGTAGCGACCTCCAGCTCCTACGAGCAGTACTTC. Full variable domain (missing parts from reference TRBV9 and TRBJ2-7): DSGVTQTPKHLITATGQRVTLRCSPRSGDLSVYWYQQSLDQGLQFLIQYYNGEERAKGNILERFSAQQFPDLHSELNLSSLELGDSALYFCASSVGVATSSSYEQYFGPGTRLTVT.

This clonotype was observed a few times. In DNA form, the CDR3 reads TGTGCCAGCAGCTTGGTGGGTTACGCCTTAAGTAATTCACCCCTCCACTTT. Translating gives CASSLVGYALSNSPLHF. The genes are TRBV7-2 and TRBJ1-6; D gene ambiguous. V was cut by 3 bases and J by 6 bases, with 18 bases left in between. Germline V CDR1 and CDR2: SGHTA, FQGNSA. CDR3 length: 17 residues.

The V call is TRBV20-1, the J call TRBJ2-4; D is unclear. Near its end, the DNA agrees better with TRBJ2-7, so the J call may be wrong. In germline, CDR1 is DFQATT, CDR2 SNEGSKA (reference sequence). CDR3 size: 15 residues. CDR3 DNA: TGCAGTGCCAAGGAGTACTTGGAGATCGGCTACGAGCAGTACTTC. Translating gives CSAKEYLEIGYEQYF.

The J gene is TRBJ2-5, the V gene TRBV4-2; TRBD2 agrees at 7 bases. CDR3 size: 13 residues. Trimming took 4 bases from V and 11 from J; bases not matched to a gene: 10. Germline CDR1 reads LGHNA; CDR2 reads YNFKEQ. CDR3: CASSRRRGDEQYF. The CDR3 nucleotides read TGTGCCAGCAGCCGTAGACGGGGGGATGAGCAGTACTTC.

The chain carries TRBV12-3 or TRBV12-4 and TRBJ2-2; 9 positions agree with TRBD2. The trim removed 3 bases at V and 5 bases at J, leaving 13 bases unmatched. CDR3 length: 18 residues. The CDR3 spells CASSFIRLAGLRTGELFF. The CDR3 region has the DNA TGTGCCAGCAGTTTTATAAGGCTAGCGGGGTTGAGAACCGGGGAGCTGTTTTTT.

A few counts support this clonotype. The J gene is TRBJ2-1, the V gene TRBV4-1, with 11 bases identical to TRBD2. The CDR3 totals 16 residues. The V gene's germline CDR1 is MGHRA and CDR2 YSYEKL. After removal of 2 bases from V and 3 bases from J, the junction contained 3 bases not matched to a gene. The CDR3 DNA follows: TGCGCCAGCAGCCAACTAGCGGGAGGATACTACAATGAGCAGTTCTTC. Translating gives CASSQLAGGYYNEQFF.

This clonotype was found a few times. The V call is TRBV20-1, the J call TRBJ2-5, with TRBD2 as a possible D gene (6 bases). Trimming pared 3 bases from V and 4 bases from J, leaving 12 bases between. The CDR3 length is 13 residues. The germline gives CDR1 DFQATT, CDR2 SNEGSKA (reference sequence). The CDR3 DNA follows: TGCAGTGCTAGTCGGCTAGCGCTAGAGACCCAGTACTTC. Protein product: CSASRLALETQYF.

CDR3 in amino acids: CASSLATAADTQYF. The CDR3 region has the DNA TGTGCCAGCAGCTTAGCCACAGCGGCAGATACGCAGTACTTC. The chain has TRBV7-9 and TRBJ2-4; a possible D gene is TRBD2 (5 bases). CDR3 length equals 14 residues. The germline V gene encodes CDR1 SEHNR and CDR2 FQNEAQ (reference sequence). Trimming pared 0 bases from V and 13 bases from J, leaving 16 bases between.

The chain uses TRBV28 and TRBJ2-4; no clear D. The J call may be mistaken, given a closer DNA end match to TRBJ2-7. This CDR3 is built from 14 residues. Germline V gives CDR1 MDHEN, CDR2 SYDVKM. The CDR3: CASSFRALWSEQYF. The CDR3 DNA follows: TGTGCCAGCAGTTTCCGGGCCCTTTGGTCCGAGCAGTACTTC.

This clonotype was counted only a few times. The chain joins TRBV9 to TRBJ2-7; D uncertain. The V end was cut by 4 bases, the J end by 1 base, with 15 bases between. Germline values: CDR1 SGDLS, CDR2 YYNGEE. The CDR3 consists of 15 residues. The CDR3 bases are TGTGCCAGCAGCCCTAGGGTAAAAGGGTCCTACGAGCAGTACTTC. Protein sequence: CASSPRVKGSYEQYF.

CDR3 bases: TGTGCCATAAACCAGGCGGGGGTCCCCTACAATGAGCAGTTCTTC. Protein sequence: CAINQAGVPYNEQFF. The chain recombines TRBV6-1 with TRBJ2-1; TRBD2 aligns across 7 bases. This CDR3 region has 15 residues. Looked up from germline, CDR1 is MNHNS and CDR2 is SASEGT. V was pared by 10 bases and J by 2 bases, with 11 bases of the junction left unmatched.

The V call is TRBV12-3 or TRBV12-4, the J call TRBJ2-1; 9 nucleotides agree with TRBD2. J gave up 7 bases and V 7 bases, and 8 bases lay outside the gene matches. The CDR3 has 14 amino acids. As DNA, the CDR3 is TGTGCCAGCACCAACCCGGGACTAGCAAATGAGCAGTTCTTC. This encodes CASTNPGLANEQFF.

The chain carries TRBV27 and TRBJ2-1, with 11 bases identical to TRBD2. CDR3 length: 14 amino acids. Per the germline V gene, CDR1 is MNHEY and CDR2 is SMNVEV (reference sequence). The V and J ends lost 6 bases and 5 bases, in that order; junction bases with no gene match: 3. CDR3 DNA sequence: TGTGCCAGCAGGGGACTAGCGGTTGACAATGAGCAGTTCTTC. Translation: CASRGLAVDNEQFF.

This clonotype has more than one count but fewer than ten. The genes are TRBV3-1 and TRBJ2-2; D not resolved. The CDR3 has 13 residues. V was shortened by 1 base and J by 7 bases, with 7 bases between the two germline ends. In germline, CDR1 is LGHDT, CDR2 YNNKEL (reference sequence). The CDR3 DNA reads as TGTGCCAGCAGCCAAGGGGCCGGCGGGGAGCTGTTTTTT. It yields the protein CASSQGAGGELFF.

This clonotype was picked up a small number of times. V usage is TRBV6-5 and J usage is TRBJ2-3; TRBD2 matches at 9 bases. CDR1 MNHEY and CDR2 SVGAGI come from the germline V gene. V lost 9 bases and J lost 4; bases outside the gene matches: 8. The CDR3 sequence is 14 residues long. CDR3 nucleotides: TGTGCCAGTCAAGGGCTAGCGGGACCAGATACGCAGTATTTT. Residues: CASQGLAGPDTQYF.

The rearrangement joins TRBV2 to TRBJ2-5; D is unresolved. This CDR3 region has 14 residues. V was cut by 7 bases and J by 1 base, with 13 bases left in between. Germline assignment: CDR1 SNHLY and CDR2 FYNNEI. CDR3 coding DNA: TGTGCCAGCACCACGAAGGGCCTCCAAGAGACCCAGTACTTC. Its protein is CASTTKGLQETQYF.

This clonotype was picked up a small number of times. V usage is TRBV29-1 and J usage is TRBJ2-4; the match to TRBD1 covers 9 bases. The assigned J gene may be wrong: the sequence end matches TRBJ2-7 better. The CDR3 runs 15 residues. Per the germline V gene, CDR1 is SQVTM and CDR2 is ANQGSEA. CDR3 protein: CSVDAPGQGPYEQYF. In nucleotides, the CDR3 is TGCAGCGTTGACGCACCGGGACAGGGACCCTACGAGCAGTACTTC.

This chain connects TRBV12-3 or TRBV12-4 to TRBJ2-1, with D maybe TRBD1 (5 bases). The CDR3 contains 14 residues. Deletions cut 5 bases from V and 5 bases from J, with 13 bases between. The CDR3 nucleotides are TGTGCCAGCAGTGCCCGACAGCGAAACAATGAGCAGTTCTTC. Amino acids: CASSARQRNNEQFF.